These T cell receptor beta chains were read from a single sample in a study of T cells in tuberculosis. TCRdb keeps only in-frame clones here, not all; method: immunoSEQ multiplex PCR. The table includes tens of thousands of clones, more than 90% detected once. The sample comprised PBMCs. These receptors all come from a donor aged 10-29 years with latent tuberculosis or without tuberculosis infection. Some clones in this sample may be carry-over from other donors' samples. Both conserved end residues are part of each CDR3. The D gene is left open where the match is weak. Not all rows give a size; the values are once, few, many and, for expanded clones, a class.

v_gene: TRBV6-4
j_gene: TRBJ2-1
d_gene: TRBD1
abundance: -
CDR3nt: TGTGCCAGCAGTGCCGGGACAGGGGGTTTTGAGCAGTTCTTC
CDR3aa: CASSAGTGGFEQFF

v_gene: TRBV7-3
j_gene: TRBJ2-1
d_gene: TRBD2
abundance: -
CDR3nt: TGTGCCAGCAGCTCTAGCGGGCGTTACAATGAGCAGTTCTTC
CDR3aa: CASSSSGRYNEQFF

v_gene: TRBV20-1
j_gene: TRBJ2-4
d_gene: -
abundance: once
CDR3nt: TGCAGTGCAAAGGCGGAAAACATTCAGTACTTC
CDR3aa: CSAKAENIQYF

v_gene: TRBV10-2
j_gene: TRBJ2-2
d_gene: TRBD2
abundance: -
CDR3nt: TGCGCCAGCCGACTAGCGGGGGGGCCGGGGACCGGGGAGCTGTTTTTT
CDR3aa: CASRLAGGPGTGELFF

v_gene: TRBV6-6
j_gene: TRBJ1-5
d_gene: TRBD1
abundance: -
CDR3nt: TGTGCCAGCAGTTACGACGGGACAGGGCGTTGGTCCCAGCATTTT
CDR3aa: CASSYDGTGRWSQHF

v_gene: TRBV9
j_gene: TRBJ1-6
d_gene: -
abundance: -
CDR3nt: TGTGCCAGCAGCGGGCCCTCGGGGGATAGTTCACCCCTCCACTTT
CDR3aa: CASSGPSGDSSPLHF

v_gene: TRBV28
j_gene: TRBJ1-3
d_gene: TRBD1
abundance: -
CDR3nt: TGTGCCAGCCTTGGACAGGTCAACTCTGGAAACACCATATATTTT
CDR3aa: CASLGQVNSGNTIYF

v_gene: TRBV9
j_gene: TRBJ2-6
d_gene: -
abundance: -
CDR3nt: TGTGCCAGCAGCCCCCAAGGAGGGATTGGGGCCAACGTCCTGACTTTC
CDR3aa: CASSPQGGIGANVLTF

v_gene: TRBV9
j_gene: TRBJ2-1
d_gene: TRBD2
abundance: -
CDR3nt: TGTGCCAGCAGCGTAGTTCGCGGGAGTCGGTCCTACAATGAGCAGTTCTTC
CDR3aa: CASSVVRGSRSYNEQFF

v_gene: TRBV19
j_gene: TRBJ2-7
d_gene: -
abundance: -
CDR3nt: TGTGCCAGTAGTCGGGTCCTCTCCTACGAGCAGTACTTC
CDR3aa: CASSRVLSYEQYF

v_gene: TRBV10-3
j_gene: TRBJ2-1
d_gene: TRBD2
abundance: -
CDR3nt: TGTGCCACCCAAATTAGCGGGGGGTGGAATGAGCAGTTCTTC
CDR3aa: CATQISGGWNEQFF

v_gene: TRBV9
j_gene: TRBJ2-1
d_gene: TRBD2
abundance: -
CDR3nt: TGTGCCAGCAGCGCCCGCCGTGGGGCGGGAGGGCGTAATGAGCAGTTCTTC
CDR3aa: CASSARRGAGGRNEQFF

v_gene: TRBV15
j_gene: TRBJ1-4
d_gene: -
abundance: -
CDR3nt: TGTGCCACCAGCACGGATGGGGCGCCGCGGGAAAAACTGTTTTTT
CDR3aa: CATSTDGAPREKLFF

v_gene: TRBV25-1
j_gene: TRBJ2-3
d_gene: -
abundance: once
CDR3nt: TGTGCCAGCAGTGACCCGTCAACTGGGGCAGGGACGCAGTATTTT
CDR3aa: CASSDPSTGAGTQYF

v_gene: TRBV29-1
j_gene: TRBJ1-2
d_gene: -
abundance: -
CDR3nt: TGCAGCGTTGACAGACATAACTATGGCTACACCTTC
CDR3aa: CSVDRHNYGYTF

v_gene: TRBV5-1
j_gene: TRBJ1-2
d_gene: -
abundance: -
CDR3nt: TGCGCCAGCAGCTCGGACAGCAACTATGGCTACACCTTC
CDR3aa: CASSSDSNYGYTF

v_gene: TRBV6-6
j_gene: TRBJ1-3
d_gene: -
abundance: -
CDR3nt: TGTGCCAGCAGCCCCTCGGGGGGGGTCTCTGGAAACACCATATATTTT
CDR3aa: CASSPSGGVSGNTIYF

v_gene: TRBV19
j_gene: TRBJ1-5
d_gene: TRBD1
abundance: -
CDR3nt: TGTGCCAGTAGTATAGGGACAGGGTGGGATCAGCCCCAGCATTTT
CDR3aa: CASSIGTGWDQPQHF

v_gene: TRBV9
j_gene: TRBJ2-1
d_gene: TRBD1
abundance: once
CDR3nt: TGTGCCAGCAGCCCTACAGGGGGAGACACCCTTTACAATGAGCAGTTCTTC
CDR3aa: CASSPTGGDTLYNEQFF

v_gene: TRBV5-1
j_gene: TRBJ2-6
d_gene: TRBD1
abundance: -
CDR3nt: TGCGCCAGCAGCTTGAGTCAGGGGGTAGGCTCTGGGGCCAACGTCCTGACTTTC
CDR3aa: CASSLSQGVGSGANVLTF

v_gene: TRBV5-6
j_gene: TRBJ1-4
d_gene: -
abundance: -
CDR3nt: TGTGCCAGCAGCTCGGCCGGTGGTACGGGGGGTGAAAAACTGTTTTTT
CDR3aa: CASSSAGGTGGEKLFF

v_gene: TRBV7-8
j_gene: TRBJ1-5
d_gene: -
abundance: -
CDR3nt: TGTGCCAGCAGCTTAGGTGACAGAGATCAGCCCCAGCATTTT
CDR3aa: CASSLGDRDQPQHF

v_gene: TRBV7-2
j_gene: TRBJ1-1
d_gene: TRBD1
abundance: once
CDR3nt: TGTGCCAGCAGCCATACAGGGGGCGACGCTTTCTTT
CDR3aa: CASSHTGGDAFF